The present T cell receptor beta chain was sequenced within a study of shared clonotypes between healthy human individuals (dated by TCRdb to the early 2020s). Notes on the research overall: The cohort included a few men and a couple of women between 18 and 49 years of age. For each donor, three plates each were used for CD4 naive and CD4 memory, two plates were used for CD8 naive, and one plate was used for CD8 memory. To estimate repertoire size and how much clonotype sharing occurs between individuals, the study deeply sequenced the blood TCR repertoires of 4 to 6 healthy adults. Libraries were prepared and TCR repertoires were sequenced by different laboratories using diverse techniques, in order to increase sequencing depth and limit assay-specific biases. Leukapheresis yielded between about 0.94 and 9.5 billion PBMCs per donor. The study at large found these results: Because the study included only a small number of donors, the genetic and exposure-history diversity represented was limited. Pairwise subsampling led to the expectation that sequencing depth would affect the degree of clonotype sharing among donors. Sampling was restricted to blood, and TCR repertoires in tissues likely differ from the TCR repertoires found in blood. Rarefaction of sorted-subset datasets indicated incomplete sequencing despite the large sequencing depth. Across a few donors, around 5% of naive CD4, approximately 4% of naive CD8, under 2.5% of memory CD4, and roughly 0.4% of memory CD8 clonotypes were shared. Higher generation probabilities were observed for clonotypes shared by all four sorted-subset donors than for non-shared clonotypes. Estimated clonotype richness was generally larger for naive than for memory subsets.

Note on this clone: Its antigen is currently not known. No much larger clone is present one base from it, and per-base qualities are unavailable.

The CDR3 numbers 14 residues from cysteine through phenylalanine. Solely the CDR3 DNA is kept, with 42 bases framed from the first base. Reading the germline V gene gives CDR1 MDHEN and CDR2 SYDVKM. Between the V and J ends, shortened by 3 bases and 3 bases respectively, the junction contains 12 bases. For the CD8 naive samples, CD45RO-negative cells were positively selected for CCR7, yielding a CD45RA+CCR7+ population from which TemRA cells were excluded. The donors were healthy, HIV-negative adults with no recently reported acute infections or vaccinations. Only Caucasian adults living in Nashville, Tennessee, USA were represented among the donors. Blood was obtained by leukapheresis, after which PBMCs were separated by Ficoll-Histopaque density gradient centrifugation and cryopreserved in liquid nitrogen vapor phase. Purity and quantity of every magnetically sorted T cell population were checked by analytical flow cytometry. Each sorted fraction had its genomic DNA isolated and then quantified by UV absorbance on a Nanodrop 2000c.

TCR CDR3 regions were amplified from genomic DNA by multiplex PCR using the deep immunoSEQ assay. Extracted genomic DNA from each cell subset was spread evenly across all wells of several immunoSEQ 96-well plates, with each plate serving as a replicate. For sorted subsets, each replicate PCR was loaded with approximately 190 ng genomic DNA, equivalent to 30,000 or so T cell genomes. Purified libraries were quantified with a Qubit 3.0 fluorometer, sized on a Bioanalyzer 2100, and re-quantified with the KAPA Library Quantification kit. A separate single-read 150-cycle Illumina NextSeq 550 flow cell was used to sequence each immunoSEQ 96-well plate. Per the original workflow: The immunoSEQ output contained only junctional sequences without quality scores, so filtering could not match that applied to full-length reads. Sequences were annotated with PyIR, a Python wrapper for IgBLAST v1.9, using IMGT germline references to assign V/J genes and CDR3. Reads were removed for weak V/J assignments (E-value above 1e-6), missing CDR3, stop codons, out-of-frame junctions, or ambiguous translated residues. A V3J clonotype was defined by an identical inferred V gene, J gene, and CDR3 amino acid sequence. To compute the percentage overlap between repertoires, the number of shared unique clonotypes was divided by the size of the smaller repertoire. Richness of each repertoire was evaluated using RTK rarefaction, the Chao1 estimator, and Recon v2.1 estimates of unobserved clonotypes. Generation probabilities were computed with OLGA for all TCRbeta clonotypes obtained by the gDNA method from a few donors. Held by TCRdb, this immuneACCESS table contains in-frame sequences only and omits some clones. Under half of the omission traces to an unresolved V gene where checked; the cause of the rest is unknown. Clonal size and the V and J genes are those of that table, whereas D and trimming came from the DNA. The sample table shows about 2 million clones, and about 95% are seen once. 0.9% to 1.5% of the sample goes to the ten largest clones.

Input material: naive CD8+ T cells sorted from blood. In the paper's terms, the cell subset or site label means: CD45RA+CCR7+. The sequence was obtained from a man between 18 and 29 years old in good health. This chain is built from TRBV28 and TRBJ2-7, with no D gene named confidently. The nucleotides are TGTGCCAGCAGTTTCGAACCACAAGGCTACGAGCAGTACTTC. Translated, this is CASSFEPQGYEQYF.